Below, 16 T cell receptor beta chains from the same sample are listed, as sequenced in a study of T-cell memory formation after mild COVID-19. From the 5' RACE reads, TCRdb called clonotypes with MiXCR, one entry per CDR3 protein. This sample has nearly 350,000 distinct CDR3 sequences; around 13% occur once, and the top ten carry about a fifth. The sequencing input was PBMCs or a T cell subset sorted from them (not recorded which). The receptors stem from a man in his late teens or twenties who had mild COVID-19 (a few samples of this study predate the infection). Cell type and time point are not known.

This sequence joins TRBV24-1 and TRBJ2-5; 9 nucleotides line up with TRBD1. The CDR3 runs 15 residues. V dropped 4 bases and J dropped 5; count of bases not matched to a gene: 7. Germline V lookup: CDR1 KGHDR, CDR2 SFDVKD. CDR3 nucleotide sequence: TGTGCCACCAGTGACCCGGGACAGGGACTCGAGACCCAGTACTTC. It codes for CATSDPGQGLETQYF.

This rearrangement joins TRBV4-2 to TRBJ1-2; no reliable D call. Germline V gene sequence: CDR1 LGHNA, CDR2 YNFKEQ. Trimming cost V 4 bases and J 4 bases, with 13 bases left between them. This CDR3 has 14 amino acids. The chain's CDR3 is CASSPYLKAYGYTF. CDR3 nucleotides: TGTGCCAGCAGCCCCTACCTAAAGGCCTATGGCTACACCTTC.

The rearrangement uses TRBV20-1 and TRBJ2-3, with 7 positions matching TRBD2. This CDR3 region has 16 residues. V was clipped by 0 bases and J by 4 bases; unmatched bases: 10. Germline CDR1 is DFQATT and CDR2 is SNEGSKA (reference sequence). The CDR3 reads CSARDGRGVGADTQYF. CDR3 sequence (DNA): TGCAGTGCTAGAGACGGACGGGGGGTGGGCGCAGATACGCAGTATTTT.

This clonotype was seen once. V gene TRBV6-1 combines with J gene TRBJ1-2; tentatively, D is TRBD1 (6 bases). The V gene's germline CDR1 is MNHNS and CDR2 SASEGT. The CDR3 runs 16 residues. V was trimmed by 1 base and J by 6 bases, leaving 18 bases between them. CDR3 residues: CASSEGNRATTDGYTF. CDR3 in DNA: TGTGCCAGCAGTGAAGGGAACAGGGCTACAACAGATGGCTACACCTTC.

This chain joins TRBV7-2 and TRBJ2-1, with D tentatively TRBD1 or TRBD2 (5 bases each). The CDR3 loop spans 14 amino acids. Germline V gene data show CDR1 as SGHTA and CDR2 as FQGNSA. With 5 bases removed from V and 8 bases from J, the gap between germline ends came to 16 bases. The CDR3 reads CASSPDSGFDEQFF. CDR3 DNA sequence: TGTGCCAGCAGCCCGGACTCAGGGTTCGATGAGCAGTTCTTC.

The V gene is TRBV4-3, the J gene TRBJ2-5, with D unclear. V was shortened by 0 bases and J by 5 bases, with 10 bases between the two germline ends. The CDR3 contains 14 residues. Germline V lookup: CDR1 LGHNA, CDR2 YSLEER. The CDR3 region has the DNA TGCGCCAGCAGCCAAGATCCGCTTGCGGAGACCCAGTACTTC. Encoded protein: CASSQDPLAETQYF.

This chain links TRBV20-1 with TRBJ1-5; D gene ambiguous. The CDR3 totals 15 residues. Germline V gene data show CDR1 as DFQATT and CDR2 as SNEGSKA (reference sequence). The V end lost 5 bases, the J end lost 4 bases, and 18 bases lay between the germline ends. This CDR3 reads CSADVPLFGNQPQHF. In nucleotides, the CDR3 is TGCAGTGCTGATGTGCCACTTTTCGGAAATCAGCCCCAGCATTTT.

The chain carries TRBV7-8 and TRBJ2-1; TRBD2 matches at 7 bases. CDR1 and CDR2 (germline): SGHVS, FQNEAQ. The V gene end was trimmed by 8 bases and the J gene end by 0 bases; junction bases not matched to a gene: 7. This CDR3 is built from 15 residues. The CDR3 spells CASEAGRSSYNEQFF. CDR3 nucleotides: TGTGCCAGCGAAGCGGGGAGGAGCTCCTACAATGAGCAGTTCTTC.

The V and J genes are TRBV20-1 and TRBJ1-1; D unresolved. This CDR3 region has 12 residues. Trimming stripped 3 bases from V and 4 bases from J, with 9 bases between. Germline CDR1 is DFQATT and CDR2 is SNEGSKA (reference sequence). CDR3 nucleotide sequence: TGCAGTGCTAGGGAAGGGTTCACTGAAGCTTTCTTT. It yields the protein CSAREGFTEAFF.

Many counts were recorded for this clonotype. V is TRBV5-1 and J is TRBJ2-1; 8 positions agree with TRBD2. There are 15 residues in the CDR3. With V trimmed by 4 bases and J by 10 bases, 13 bases remained unmatched. Germline lookup yields CDR1 SGHRS and CDR2 YFSETQ. The CDR3 region is CASSVPGLGTFEQFF. The CDR3 DNA reads TGCGCCAGCAGCGTGCCGGGACTAGGGACTTTCGAGCAGTTCTTC.

This clonotype appeared a few times. This rearrangement joins TRBV7-2 to TRBJ1-6, with D unresolved. The CDR3 has 14 amino acids. From germline, CDR1 is SGHTA and CDR2 FQGNSA. V lost 5 bases and J 10 bases, leaving 15 bases between the germline ends. In DNA, the CDR3 is TGTGCCAGCAGCCCAAGGTTAGCAGCCTCACCCCTCCACTTT. Translated, it gives CASSPRLAASPLHF.

V usage is TRBV7-2 and J usage is TRBJ1-5; D remains unclear. The CDR3 sequence is 17 residues long. Per germline, CDR1 SGHTA and CDR2 FQGNSA. The ends were cut back, 5 bases at V and 3 bases at J, with 20 bases in the middle. The CDR3: CASSPWSRGEYNQPQHF. In DNA form, the CDR3 reads TGTGCCAGCAGCCCGTGGAGTCGCGGTGAATACAATCAGCCCCAGCATTTT.

Many counts were recorded for this clonotype. This chain uses TRBV7-2 with TRBJ2-6; no clear D gene. The CDR3 has 13 residues. CDR1 is SGHTA, CDR2 FQGNSA, per germline. V shed 6 bases and J shed 4 bases, with 7 bases lying between them. CDR3 residues: CASRFQGANVLTF. The CDR3 DNA is TGTGCCAGCAGATTTCAGGGGGCCAACGTCCTGACTTTC.

This clonotype was seen at least ten times. V and J are TRBV11-2 and TRBJ1-4, with 12 bases lining up with TRBD1. V trimming: 4 bases; J trimming: 8 bases; junction bases outside the gene matches: 2. Germline V gene sequence: CDR1 SGHAT, CDR2 FQNNGV. This CDR3 spans 14 amino acids. The CDR3 here is CASSWGQGAEKLFF. CDR3 nucleotide sequence: TGTGCCAGCAGCTGGGGACAGGGGGCGGAAAAACTGTTTTTT.

This clonotype was seen a handful of times. The chain is built from TRBV6-2 or TRBV6-3 and TRBJ2-7; D may be TRBD2 (7 bases). Trimming stripped 5 bases from V and 5 bases from J, with 13 bases between. This CDR3 is 13 amino acids long. Germline values: CDR1 MNHEY, CDR2 SVGEGT. The CDR3 is CASSIRGADEQYV. DNA of the CDR3: TGTGCCAGCAGTATCCGGGGGGCGGACGAGCAGTACGTC.

This clonotype turned up a few times. The V call is TRBV7-2, the J call TRBJ2-2; D remains ambiguous. Germline CDR1 and CDR2: SGHTA and FQGNSA. This CDR3 is built from 15 residues. Trimming took 2 bases from V and 0 from J, leaving 7 bases between them. The CDR3 protein is CASSLLGANTGELFF. CDR3 coding DNA: TGTGCCAGCAGCTTACTGGGCGCGAACACCGGGGAGCTGTTTTTT.